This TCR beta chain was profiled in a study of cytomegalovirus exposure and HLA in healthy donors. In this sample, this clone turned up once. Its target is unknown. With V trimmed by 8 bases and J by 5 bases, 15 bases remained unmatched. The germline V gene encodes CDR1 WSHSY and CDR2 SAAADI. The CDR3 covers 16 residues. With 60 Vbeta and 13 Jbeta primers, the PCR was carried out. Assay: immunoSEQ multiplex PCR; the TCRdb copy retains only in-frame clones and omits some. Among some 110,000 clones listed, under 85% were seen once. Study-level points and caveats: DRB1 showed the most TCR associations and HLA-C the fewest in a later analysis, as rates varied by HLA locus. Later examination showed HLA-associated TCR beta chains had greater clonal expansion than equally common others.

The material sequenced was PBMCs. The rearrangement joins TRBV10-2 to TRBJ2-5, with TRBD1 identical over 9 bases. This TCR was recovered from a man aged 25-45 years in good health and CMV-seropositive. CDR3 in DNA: TGCGCCAGCGCCATTGGGGGACAGGGTTCGTTGGAGACCCAGTACTTC. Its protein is CASAIGGQGSLETQYF.